This T cell receptor (beta chain) was identified in a study of T cells in Graves' hyperthyroidism and ophthalmopathy. Ophthalmopathy patients had moderate-to-severe active disease, CAS ≥3, NOSPECS ≥4, and disease duration under 3 months. In its sample, this clonotype was seen many times. Germline V gene data show CDR1 as SNHLY and CDR2 as FYNNEI. CDR3 length: 15 amino acids. The V and J ends lost 6 bases and 6 bases, in that order; junction bases with no gene match: 10. Amplified TCR beta CDR3 regions came from RNA transcripts. First-round RT-PCR of the TCR CDR3 relied on the HTBI primer set. MiXCR was run by TCRdb on the multiplex PCR reads, yielding one entry per CDR3 protein. The data contain fewer than 400,000 distinct CDR3 sequences, over 13% of them singletons.

V usage is TRBV2 and J usage is TRBJ2-3; 9 positions agree with TRBD1. The sequenced sample consisted of blood. The TCR sequence derives from a man aged 50-60 years with Graves' ophthalmopathy. This CDR3 reads CASSGQGTGWDTQYF. CDR3 bases: TGTGCCAGCAGCGGACAGGGGACAGGCTGGGATACGCAGTATTTT. Using reference TRBV2 and TRBJ2-3 for the parts outside the CDR3, the full variable domain is EPEVTQTPSHQVTQMGQEVILRCVPISNHLYFYWYRQILGQKVEFLVSFYNNEISEKSEIFDDQFSVERPDGSNFTLKIRSTKLEDSAMYFCASSGQGTGWDTQYFGPGTRLTVL.